Listed here are 11 T cell receptor beta chains from one sample, sequenced in a study of T cell repertoires in cytomegalovirus infection. No antigen is known for these receptors. TCRdb re-derived calls from the reads in MiXCR, one entry per CDR3 protein. The table records around 100,000 distinct CDR3 sequences, about 33% of them present only once. The sample consisted of CD8+ T cells from cultured PBMCs, taken from culture after CMV antigen stimulation. These receptors were obtained from a human donor in good health (CMV status not recorded). Some clones in this sample may be carry-over from other donors' samples.

The CDR3 here is CASSLAGGIYEQYF. In DNA, the CDR3 is TGTGCCAGCAGTCTAGCGGGGGGGATCTACGAGCAGTACTTC. J is TRBJ2-7 and V is TRBV6-6; TRBD2 agrees at 12 bases. Germline CDR1 is MNHNY and CDR2 is SVGAGI (reference sequence). CDR3 length: 14 amino acids. V shed 5 bases, J shed 3 bases, and the junction held 2 bases outside the gene matches.

The rearrangement uses TRBV7-8 and TRBJ2-7, with 8 bases aligning to TRBD1. V gave up 5 bases and J gave up 1 base; unmatched junction bases: 4. Germline-derived CDR1 and CDR2 are SGHVS and FQNEAQ. The CDR3 length is 14 residues. Here the CDR3 reads CASSIWTGSYEQYF. DNA of the CDR3: TGTGCCAGCAGCATATGGACAGGGTCCTACGAGCAGTACTTC.

This clonotype was found a few times. The genes are TRBV6-5 and TRBJ2-7; 8 bases align to TRBD2. The CDR3 has 17 residues. The V gene's germline CDR1 is MNHEY and CDR2 SVGAGI. The V segment lost 2 bases and the J segment 0 bases; nucleotides outside the gene matches: 9. CDR3 bases: TGTGCCAGCAGTTACGCCCCGGGGGGGGGGAGCTCCTACGAGCAGTACTTC. It translates to CASSYAPGGGSSYEQYF.

There are a few counts of this clonotype. Written as DNA, the CDR3 is TGCGCCAGCAGCCAAGCCAGGGTCGACACAGATACGCAGTATTTT. Encoded protein: CASSQARVDTDTQYF. V usage is TRBV4-1 and J usage is TRBJ2-3, with D possibly matching TRBD1 (5 bases). V lost 1 base to trimming and J lost 2 bases, with 10 bases between them. Germline CDR1 is MGHRA and CDR2 is YSYEKL. This CDR3 has 15 amino acids.

The rearrangement uses TRBV12-3 or TRBV12-4 and TRBJ2-2, with D possibly being TRBD1 (7 bases). The CDR3 runs 13 residues. V dropped 10 bases and J dropped 6 bases, with 15 bases sitting between them. CDR3 DNA sequence: TGTGCCAACAGACCAGGGGGGTCCGGGGAGCTGTTTTTT. This gives the protein CANRPGGSGELFF.

This clonotype was detected only a few times. This rearrangement joins TRBV24-1 to TRBJ2-2, with 9 nucleotides matching TRBD1. The CDR3 runs 15 residues. V shed 5 bases and J 5 bases; nucleotides not matched to a gene: 5. Germline assignment: CDR1 KGHDR and CDR2 SFDVKD. The CDR3 loop reads CATSADRGGTGELFF. For the CDR3, the DNA is TGTGCCACCAGTGCTGACAGGGGGGGAACCGGGGAGCTGTTTTTT.

CDR3 coding DNA: TGTGCCAGCAGTTACGACGCGCTGTCTAGCGGGGGGTTGAATGAGCAGTTCTTC. This codes for CASSYDALSSGGLNEQFF. The chain is built from TRBV6-6 and TRBJ2-1, with 11 positions matching TRBD2. V dropped 2 bases and J dropped 7; count of bases not matched to a gene: 13. CDR3 length: 18 amino acids. The germline gives CDR1 MNHNY, CDR2 SVGAGI (reference sequence).

This clonotype was seen a few times. The chain carries TRBV12-3 or TRBV12-4 and TRBJ1-5; 9 bases line up with TRBD1. This CDR3 contains 14 residues. Losses at the gene ends were 6 bases for V and 11 bases for J; bases not matched to a gene: 11. CDR3 loop: CASSPQGAARTQHF. For the CDR3, the DNA is TGTGCCAGCAGCCCACAGGGGGCGGCTCGGACCCAGCATTTT.

This clonotype was picked up a small number of times. The V and J genes are TRBV28 and TRBJ1-5, with a tentative D call TRBD1 (5 bases). V was pared by 3 bases and J by 6 bases, with 12 bases between. The germline gives CDR1 MDHEN, CDR2 SYDVKM. CDR3 size: 14 residues. The CDR3 spells CASSFLQVTQPQHF. The CDR3 nucleotides are TGTGCCAGCAGTTTCTTACAGGTTACTCAGCCCCAGCATTTT.

This clonotype was observed a few times. One end of the junction does not line up with germline, which may come from a read error. The chain recombines TRBV11-2 with TRBJ2-2; D possibly uses TRBD1 or TRBD2 (5 bases each). The CDR3 sequence is 15 residues long. Germline V lookup: CDR1 SGHAT, CDR2 FQNNGV. This chain's CDR3 is CASILRGANTGELFF. CDR3 sequence (DNA): TGTGCCAGCATCTTAAGAGGGGCGAACACCGGGGAGCTGTTTTTT.

This clonotype was observed a single time. The chain links TRBV7-4 to TRBJ2-3; the D is unclear. CDR1 is SGHVT and CDR2 is SQSDAQ in the germline V gene. The CDR3 is 13 amino acids. Trimming took off 1 base at V and 5 bases at J, with 7 bases between the two ends. CDR3 sequence reads: CASSLVSEDTQYF. The CDR3 coding sequence is TGTGCCAGCAGCTTAGTATCAGAAGATACGCAGTATTTT.